This T cell receptor (beta chain) was found in a study of cytomegalovirus exposure and HLA in healthy donors. This clone has just a few counts. What it binds is not known. Study-wide results and caveats: In a later analysis, first-cohort TCR clusters were found to tend to co-occur in the 100 to 150 validation repertoires. The authors listed 150 to 200 TCR beta chains as cytomegalovirus-associated.

Generated by immunoSEQ multiplex PCR, the TCRdb table keeps only in-frame clones and is missing some. The sample consists of 180,000 or so clones, about nine tenths of them appearing once. V was shortened by 0 bases and J by 7 bases, with 7 bases between the two germline ends. Per germline, CDR1 MNHEY and CDR2 SMNVEV (reference sequence). This CDR3 comprises 13 residues. The rearrangement joins TRBV27 to TRBJ1-5; tentatively, D is TRBD1 (5 bases). The clonotype originates from a man younger than 35 in good health and CMV-seropositive. Sequencing input: PBMCs. The CDR3 loop reads CASSLSGEQPQHF. The CDR3 DNA reads TGTGCCAGCAGTTTATCAGGGGAACAGCCCCAGCATTTT.